A selection of T cell receptor beta chains follows, all from one sample in a study of T cell responses to AZD1222 COVID-19 vaccine. Data came from immunoSEQ multiplex PCR; TCRdb stores just in-frame clones and leaves some out. Among 95,000 to 110,000 clones, around 92% were seen once, and the ten largest hold roughly 9%. Sequencing used peripheral blood, obtained 28 days after the second AZD1222 dose. The receptors derive from an adult who received the AZD1222 COVID-19 vaccine. Each CDR3 is given with its conserved first and last residue. D genes are given only for firm matches. Size tells how often a clone was seen (once, few, many) or the class of an expanded clone, and some rows leave it out.

J gene,clone size,D gene,V gene,CDR3 protein,CDR3 DNA
TRBJ1-4,few,.,TRBV6-5,CASSIKGEKLFF,TGTGCCAGCAGCATCAAGGGTGAAAAACTGTTTTTT
TRBJ1-1,.,.,TRBV6-5,CARHHGDTEAFF,TGTGCCCGCCACCACGGGGACACTGAAGCTTTCTTT
TRBJ1-1,.,TRBD1,TRBV7-2,CASSSPGQMNTEAFF,TGTGCCAGCAGCAGTCCGGGACAGATGAACACTGAAGCTTTCTTT
TRBJ2-1,.,TRBD2,TRBV18,CASSPFTGGSEEQFF,TGTGCCAGCTCACCCTTTACTGGCGGGAGTGAGGAGCAGTTCTTC
TRBJ2-7,.,TRBD2,TRBV2,CASRGGQSYEQYF,TGTGCCAGCCGGGGGGGACAATCCTACGAGCAGTACTTC
TRBJ2-3,once,TRBD2,TRBV3-1/TRBV3-2,CASSQGELAGGPTDTQYF,TGTGCCAGCAGCCAAGGGGAACTAGCGGGGGGGCCGACAGATACGCAGTATTTT
TRBJ2-2,medium-sized,TRBD1,TRBV9,CASSAPRDRGPTGELFF,TGTGCCAGCAGCGCCCCTAGGGACAGGGGCCCCACCGGGGAGCTGTTTTTT
TRBJ1-2,.,.,TRBV4-3,CASSQEVIDAWIGYTF,TGCGCCAGCAGCCAAGAAGTGATCGACGCCTGGATTGGCTACACCTTC
TRBJ1-4,.,TRBD1,TRBV6-1,CASSETGRLFF,TGTGCCAGCAGTGAGACAGGGAGACTGTTTTTT
TRBJ2-2,once,.,TRBV3-1/TRBV3-2,CASSQAGPTGELFF,TGTGCCAGCAGCCAGGCAGGACCCACCGGGGAGCTGTTTTTT
TRBJ1-2,.,TRBD1,TRBV6-2/TRBV6-3,CASSLGQGHTYGYTF,TGTGCCAGCAGTCTTGGACAGGGGCACACATATGGCTACACCTTC
TRBJ1-2,.,.,TRBV20-1,CSARQNYGYTF,TGCAGTGCTAGACAGAACTATGGCTACACCTTC
TRBJ1-2,.,TRBD1,TRBV5-1,CASRAGTGGDYGYTF,TGCGCCAGCAGGGCCGGGACAGGGGGCGACTATGGCTACACCTTC
TRBJ2-1,.,.,TRBV13,CASSIRGAGLQFF,TGTGCCAGCAGCATCCGAGGGGCCGGGCTGCAGTTCTTC
TRBJ1-4,.,.,TRBV6-5,CASSYRANEKLFF,TGTGCCAGCAGTTACCGCGCTAATGAAAAACTGTTTTTT
TRBJ2-6,.,.,TRBV2,CASTPQPPFSGANVLTF,TGTGCCAGCACCCCTCAGCCACCTTTCTCTGGGGCCAACGTCCTGACTTTC
TRBJ1-5,.,.,TRBV27,CASSRGWSNQPQHF,TGTGCCAGCAGCCGCGGATGGAGCAATCAGCCCCAGCATTTT
TRBJ2-1,.,TRBD2,TRBV30,CAWRRLAGAFGNEQFF,TGTGCCTGGAGGCGACTAGCGGGAGCTTTTGGCAATGAGCAGTTCTTC
TRBJ1-4,.,.,TRBV5-6,CASRRGQTNEKLFF,TGTGCCAGCCGACGAGGCCAGACTAATGAAAAACTGTTTTTT
TRBJ2-2,.,TRBD2,TRBV29-1,CSVGGVSSAGVNTGELFF,TGCAGCGTTGGGGGGGTGTCGTCGGCGGGAGTTAACACCGGGGAGCTGTTTTTT
TRBJ1-3,.,.,TRBV7-2,CASSLERNTIYF,TGTGCCAGCAGCTTAGAAAGAAACACCATATATTTT
TRBJ1-1,.,.,TRBV7-2,CASSQIVGGRKNTEAFF,TGTGCCAGCAGCCAAATCGTCGGGGGACGGAAGAACACTGAAGCTTTCTTT
TRBJ2-3,.,TRBD2,TRBV10-1,CASMLAGSDTQYF,TGCGCCAGCATGCTAGCGGGGTCAGATACGCAGTATTTT
TRBJ2-1,.,.,TRBV11-2,CASSLDPTLRTYNEQFF,TGTGCCAGCAGCTTAGATCCGACTCTTCGAACCTACAATGAGCAGTTCTTC
TRBJ1-2,.,.,TRBV19,CASADYGTNYGYTF,TGTGCCAGTGCAGACTACGGGACAAACTATGGCTACACCTTC
TRBJ1-5,.,.,TRBV5-1,CASSLGGSSNQPQHF,TGCGCCAGCAGCTTGGGGGGTTCCAGCAATCAGCCCCAGCATTTT
TRBJ2-7,.,.,TRBV10-3,CAISESAGAGYEQYF,TGTGCCATCAGTGAGTCGGCGGGGGCGGGCTACGAGCAGTACTTC
TRBJ1-5,.,.,TRBV12-3/TRBV12-4,CASSFTSNQPQHF,TGTGCCAGCAGCTTTACTAGCAATCAGCCCCAGCATTTT
TRBJ1-5,.,.,TRBV19,CASRGRRVLGNQPQHF,TGTGCCAGTAGAGGCCGTCGAGTTTTGGGCAATCAGCCCCAGCATTTT
TRBJ1-5,hyperexpanded,TRBD1,TRBV5-5,CASSAGTVLSNQPQHF,TGTGCCAGCAGTGCCGGGACAGTCCTTAGCAATCAGCCCCAGCATTTT
TRBJ2-7,.,TRBD2,TRBV7-6,CASSLGTSGRSYEQYF,TGTGCCAGCAGCTTGGGGACTAGCGGGAGATCCTACGAGCAGTACTTC
TRBJ2-1,.,.,TRBV27,CASSIEGDSYNEQFF,TGTGCCAGCAGTATAGAGGGTGACTCCTACAATGAGCAGTTCTTC
TRBJ1-4,.,TRBD1,TRBV28,CASSWDRGREKLFF,TGTGCCAGCAGTTGGGACAGGGGGCGGGAAAAACTGTTTTTT
TRBJ1-4,once,.,TRBV30,CAWSVREREKLFF,TGTGCCTGGAGTGTTAGGGAGAGGGAAAAACTGTTTTTT